Listed here are 27 T cell receptor beta chains from one sample, sequenced in a study of T cell changes during pregnancy in multiple sclerosis. The method was immunoSEQ multiplex PCR; TCRdb's version includes in-frame clones alone and lacks a portion of them. This table holds approximately 74,000 clones, about 88% found once. Source: peripheral blood, taken before pregnancy. Receptor source: a female donor with multiple sclerosis, enrolled in a pregnancy study.

This sequence joins TRBV19 and TRBJ1-1, with unresolved D. Trimming left V 5 bases short and J 4 bases short, with 8 bases between. This CDR3 region has 12 residues. Per the germline V gene, CDR1 is LNHDA and CDR2 is SQIVND (reference sequence). DNA of the CDR3: TGTGCCAGTAGTGGTTCAGTCACTGAAGCTTTCTTT. Its translation is CASSGSVTEAFF.

V and J are TRBV7-9 and TRBJ1-1, with D tentatively TRBD1 (6 bases). V shed 2 bases and J shed 7 bases, with 14 bases lying between them. This CDR3 is built from 14 residues. Germline CDR1 SEHNR, CDR2 FQNEAQ (reference sequence). DNA of the CDR3: TGTGCCAGCAGCTTAACCCTTCAGGGGTATGAAGCTTTCTTT. This encodes CASSLTLQGYEAFF.

The rearrangement links TRBV28 to TRBJ1-3; TRBD1 is a possible D gene (6 bases). V lost 2 bases to trimming and J lost 4 bases, with 15 bases between them. Germline V CDR1 and CDR2: MDHEN, SYDVKM. The CDR3 has 16 residues. DNA for the CDR3: TGTGCCAGCAGTTTAAGCCACGACAGGATGGGAAACACCATATATTTT. Amino acid sequence: CASSLSHDRMGNTIYF.

With regard to this clone: One end of the junction does not line up with germline, which may come from a read error. CDR3 protein: CASRYYAGGLDEQYF. In DNA form, the CDR3 reads TGTGCCAGCAGATACTACGCCGGGGGACTTGACGAGCAGTACTTC. This sequence joins TRBV6-5 and TRBJ2-7; possible D gene TRBD2, 6 bases. The CDR3 is made up of 15 amino acids. The germline CDR1 and CDR2 sequences are MNHEY and SVGAGI.

This chain joins TRBV4-1 and TRBJ1-1; no clear D gene. The germline V gene has CDR1 MGHRA and CDR2 YSYEKL. Trimming stripped 3 bases from V and 3 bases from J, with 8 bases between. The length of the CDR3 is 13 residues. The CDR3 DNA is TGCGCCAGCAGCCACCGGGAGGACACTGAAGCTTTCTTT. Its translation: CASSHREDTEAFF.

V usage is TRBV19 and J usage is TRBJ2-7, with 10 bases that match TRBD2. Germline V CDR1 and CDR2: LNHDA, SQIVND (reference sequence). CDR3 length: 17 amino acids. Unmatched junction bases numbered 13, after V lost 3 bases and J lost 5 bases. The chain's CDR3 is CASSIYPPLAGTHEQYF. The CDR3 DNA is TGTGCCAGTAGTATCTATCCCCCACTAGCGGGAACCCACGAGCAGTACTTC.

This clone was found once. The chain combines TRBV5-4 with TRBJ1-4, with D tentatively TRBD1 (5 bases). CDR3 size: 15 residues. V was trimmed by 2 bases and J by 5 bases, leaving 13 bases between them. From germline, CDR1 is SGHNT and CDR2 YYREEE (reference sequence). CDR3 region: CASSLQALGNEKLFF. The DNA of the CDR3 is TGTGCCAGCAGCTTACAGGCCCTGGGGAATGAAAAACTGTTTTTT.

The V gene is TRBV30, the J gene TRBJ2-1; 7 bases align to TRBD1. With 4 bases clipped from V and 8 bases from J, the junction kept 5 bases outside the gene matches. Per the germline V gene, CDR1 is GTSNPN and CDR2 is SVGIG (reference sequence). This CDR3 has 12 amino acids. CDR3 in amino acids: CAWKGAKDEQFF. As DNA, the CDR3 is TGTGCCTGGAAGGGGGCGAAGGATGAGCAGTTCTTC.

The chain uses TRBV14 and TRBJ1-4, with a weak D call TRBD1 (5 bases). CDR1 is SGHDN, CDR2 FVKESK, per germline. V gave up 0 bases and J gave up 8 bases, with 25 bases separating them. This CDR3 contains 19 residues. Here the CDR3 DNA reads TGTGCCAGCAGCCAAGATCCAGGGCGGCGAACCCTGATGAGCGAAAAACTGTTTTTT. This gives the protein CASSQDPGRRTLMSEKLFF.

This clone has just a few counts. The V call is TRBV7-8, the J call TRBJ1-5; D unresolved. Trimming shortened V by 5 bases and J by 5 bases, and 10 bases separated the two germline ends. CDR1 is SGHVS and CDR2 is FQNEAQ in the germline V gene. This CDR3 has 13 amino acids. Here the CDR3 reads CASSPKEYQPQHF. The CDR3 region has the DNA TGTGCCAGCAGCCCAAAGGAGTATCAGCCCCAGCATTTT.

CDR3 in amino acids: CASWDRLNQPQHF. The CDR3 DNA sequence: TGTGCCAGCTGGGACAGGCTGAATCAGCCCCAGCATTTT. The V and J genes are TRBV28 and TRBJ1-5; 8 nucleotides line up with TRBD1. Germline loops: CDR1 MDHEN, CDR2 SYDVKM. The V gene end was trimmed by 8 bases and the J gene end by 4 bases; junction bases not matched to a gene: 4. This CDR3 has 13 amino acids.

The chain links TRBV7-2 to TRBJ1-2; 8 positions agree with TRBD1. J was trimmed by 0 bases and V by 5 bases; bases with no gene match: 5. This CDR3 has 15 residues. Germline lookup yields CDR1 SGHTA and CDR2 FQGNSA. Here the CDR3 DNA reads TGTGCCAGCAGCCGTGGACAGGGCTCTAACTATGGCTACACCTTC. This gives the protein CASSRGQGSNYGYTF.

The chain is built from TRBV10-3 and TRBJ1-1, with D maybe TRBD1 (6 bases). V lost 0 bases, J lost 3 bases, and 17 bases lay in between. Germline loops: CDR1 ENHRY, CDR2 SYGVKD. The CDR3 totals 17 residues. In DNA, the CDR3 is TGTGCCATCAGTGAGTCCCCCGGGACACACAGTTACACTGAAGCTTTCTTT. Translating gives CAISESPGTHSYTEAFF.

This clone was found once. V usage is TRBV7-9 and J usage is TRBJ2-7, with unresolved D. The V and J ends lost 5 bases and 1 base respectively, with 12 bases between them. CDR3 length equals 14 residues. Germline lookup yields CDR1 SEHNR and CDR2 FQNEAQ (reference sequence). The CDR3 DNA is TGTGCCAGCAGCCTAACGACTCATTCCTACGAGCAGTACTTC. This codes for CASSLTTHSYEQYF.

The chain has TRBV30 and TRBJ1-2; D uncertain. This CDR3 is built from 12 residues. From germline, CDR1 is GTSNPN and CDR2 SVGIG (reference sequence). V was pared by 1 base and J by 2 bases, with 5 bases between. The CDR3 DNA reads TGTGCCTGGAGTGCCAGAAACTATGGCTACACCTTC. It encodes CAWSARNYGYTF.

The chain combines TRBV7-9 with TRBJ1-6; 9 nucleotides agree with TRBD1. Germline lookup yields CDR1 SEHNR and CDR2 FQNEAQ (reference sequence). CDR3 size: 15 residues. After removal of 2 bases from V and 9 bases from J, the junction contained 5 bases not matched to a gene. The CDR3 nucleotides read TGTGCCAGCAGCTTACCTACAGGGGGCTTTTCACCCCTCCACTTT. This sequence encodes CASSLPTGGFSPLHF.

This clone has only a few counts. This CDR3 is CSVEGQGASTEAFF. CDR3 in DNA: TGCAGCGTTGAGGGACAGGGGGCAAGTACTGAAGCTTTCTTT. This chain links TRBV29-1 with TRBJ1-1; 12 nucleotides line up with TRBD1. Germline CDR1 reads SQVTM; CDR2 reads ANQGSEA. The length of the CDR3 is 14 residues. J was trimmed by 5 bases and V by 3 bases; bases with no gene match: 4.

This rearrangement joins TRBV5-1 to TRBJ1-1; maybe TRBD1 (5 bases). The V gene lost 4 bases and the J gene lost 1 base, with 11 bases spanning the gap. Germline V lookup: CDR1 SGHRS, CDR2 YFSETQ. The CDR3 has 14 amino acids. This chain's CDR3 is CASSRRAENTEAFF. CDR3 DNA sequence: TGCGCCAGCAGCCGCAGGGCCGAGAACACTGAAGCTTTCTTT.

This chain uses TRBV5-1 with TRBJ2-2; 7 nucleotides match TRBD1. The germline V gene has CDR1 SGHRS and CDR2 YFSETQ. The CDR3 is 14 residues long. After removal of 4 bases from V and 4 bases from J, the junction contained 4 bases not matched to a gene. CDR3 in amino acids: CASSRGTATGELFF. The DNA of the CDR3 is TGCGCCAGCAGCAGAGGGACAGCCACCGGGGAGCTGTTTTTT.

The CDR3 nucleotides read TGTGCCTGGAGTCGGGGACAGGGTACGTACGTGAATCAGCCCCAGCATTTT. Translation: CAWSRGQGTYVNQPQHF. The chain recombines TRBV30 with TRBJ1-5; 9 nucleotides line up with TRBD1. Per the germline V gene, CDR1 is GTSNPN and CDR2 is SVGIG (reference sequence). This CDR3 region has 17 residues. V trimming: 2 bases; J trimming: 4 bases; junction bases outside the gene matches: 12.

The chain carries TRBV5-8 and TRBJ1-1, with D possibly being TRBD1 (5 bases). The CDR3 extends over 15 amino acids. CDR1 and CDR2 (germline): SGHTS, YDEGEE. Trimming left V 9 bases short and J 3 bases short, with 21 bases between. DNA of the CDR3: TGTGCCAACAACAAGATGAAACGGGGGGACACTGAAGCTTTCTTT. This translates into CANNKMKRGDTEAFF.

The chain combines TRBV14 with TRBJ2-7; the D gene is possibly TRBD1 (6 bases). Trimming left V 4 bases short and J 2 bases short, with 15 bases between. Per the germline V gene, CDR1 is SGHDN and CDR2 is FVKESK. There are 15 residues in the CDR3. DNA of the CDR3: TGTGCCAGCAGCCTGGGGGCTGGGAGTACCTACGAGCAGTACTTC. Protein product: CASSLGAGSTYEQYF.

The genes are TRBV4-2 and TRBJ2-7; tentative D call: TRBD1 (6 bases). Germline lookup yields CDR1 LGHNA and CDR2 YNFKEQ. V was cut by 1 base and J by 2 bases, with 12 bases left in between. This CDR3 comprises 15 residues. CDR3 coding DNA: TGTGCCAGCAGCCAAGTATCAGGGGTCACCTACGAGCAGTACTTC. Encoded protein: CASSQVSGVTYEQYF.

The V and J genes are TRBV11-3 and TRBJ2-3; maybe TRBD1 (6 bases). Trimming cost V 2 bases and J 1 base, with 7 bases left between them. CDR3 length equals 14 residues. The germline CDR1 and CDR2 sequences are SGHNT and YENEEA. DNA for the CDR3: TGTGCCAGCAGCTTAAGACAGGGCACAGATACGCAGTATTTT. This codes for CASSLRQGTDTQYF.

The chain is built from TRBV4-3 and TRBJ1-5, with 7 positions matching TRBD1. The germline V gene encodes CDR1 LGHNA and CDR2 YSLEER. V lost 0 bases to trimming and J lost 6 bases; unmatched junction nucleotides: 2. The CDR3 length is 14 residues. The CDR3 nucleotides read TGCGCCAGCAGCCAAGACAGACAGGGTCAGCCCCAGCATTTT. Encoded protein: CASSQDRQGQPQHF.

The chain has TRBV11-1 and TRBJ2-3; D not certain. V gave up 6 bases and J gave up 2 bases, with 9 bases separating them. The V gene's germline CDR1 is SGHAT and CDR2 FQDESV (reference sequence). This CDR3 spans 13 amino acids. CDR3 amino acids: CASSGQHTDTQYF. In DNA, the CDR3 is TGTGCCAGCAGTGGGCAGCACACAGATACGCAGTATTTT.

CDR3 residues: CASSIGNGGTRGGPQHF. CDR3 nucleotide sequence: TGTGCCAGTAGTATAGGGAATGGAGGGACGCGGGGGGGTCCCCAGCATTTT. The V gene is TRBV19, the J gene TRBJ1-5, with TRBD1 as a possible D gene (5 bases). Trimming cost V 1 base and J 10 bases, with 23 bases left between them. CDR3 length equals 17 residues. Per the germline V gene, CDR1 is LNHDA and CDR2 is SQIVND (reference sequence).